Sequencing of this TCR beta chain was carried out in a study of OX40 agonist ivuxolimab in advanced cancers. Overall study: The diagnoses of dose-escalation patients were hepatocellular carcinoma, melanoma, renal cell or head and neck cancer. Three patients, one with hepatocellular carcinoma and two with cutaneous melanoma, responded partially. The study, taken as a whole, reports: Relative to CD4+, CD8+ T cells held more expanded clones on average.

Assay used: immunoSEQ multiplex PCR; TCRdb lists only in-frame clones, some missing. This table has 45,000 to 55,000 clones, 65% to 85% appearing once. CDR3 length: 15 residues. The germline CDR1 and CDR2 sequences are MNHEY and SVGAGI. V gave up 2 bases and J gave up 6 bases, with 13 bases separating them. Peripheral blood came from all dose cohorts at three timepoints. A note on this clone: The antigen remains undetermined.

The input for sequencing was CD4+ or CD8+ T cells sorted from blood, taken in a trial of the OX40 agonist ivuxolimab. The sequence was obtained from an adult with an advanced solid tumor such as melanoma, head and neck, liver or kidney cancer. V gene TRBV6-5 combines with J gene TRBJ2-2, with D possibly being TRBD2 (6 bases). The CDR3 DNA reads TGTGCCAGCAGTTACGGAGGGACGGATCCCGGGGAGCTGTTTTTT. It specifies CASSYGGTDPGELFF.